This T cell receptor (beta chain) was captured in a study of shared clonotypes between healthy human individuals (dated by TCRdb to the early 2020s). Regarding the study in general: The cohort included a few men and a couple of women between 18 and 49 years of age. Per donor, three plates each were used for CD4 naive and CD4 memory, two for CD8 naive, and one for CD8 memory. To estimate repertoire size and how much clonotype sharing occurs between individuals, the study deeply sequenced the blood TCR repertoires of several healthy adults. To increase sequencing depth and limit assay-specific biases, TCR repertoire library preparation and sequencing were carried out by different laboratories using diverse techniques. Per donor, leukapheresis produced somewhere between about 0.9 and 9.5 billion PBMCs. What the research found in general, with its limitations: Across several donors, approximately 5% of naive CD4, over 3% of naive CD8, about 2.3% of memory CD4, and under 0.45% of memory CD8 clonotypes were shared. Incomplete sequencing was indicated by rarefaction of sorted-subset datasets, despite the large sequencing depth. Naive subsets generally had larger estimated clonotype richness than memory subsets. Sampling was restricted to blood, and TCR repertoires in tissue are likely to differ from TCR repertoires in blood. Based on pairwise subsampling, the degree of clonotype sharing among donors was expected to be affected by sequencing depth. Compared with non-shared clonotypes, clonotypes shared by all four sorted-subset donors had higher generation probabilities. Because the study included only a small number of donors, the genetic and exposure-history diversity represented was limited.

According to the germline V gene (reference sequence), CDR1 reads SGHAT and CDR2 reads FQDESV. Reading from cysteine to phenylalanine, the CDR3 counts 16 amino acids. The read is trimmed to its CDR3 DNA, 48 bases read in frame from base 1. V is reduced by 5 bases and J by 8 bases, leaving a spacing of 23 bases between them. For the CD8 naive samples, CD45RO-negative cells were positively selected for CCR7, yielding a CD45RA+CCR7+ population from which TemRA cells were excluded. Donors were healthy HIV-negative adults with no recently reported acute infections or vaccinations. Only Caucasian adults living in Nashville, Tennessee, USA were represented among the donors. Blood was obtained by leukapheresis, after which PBMCs were separated by Ficoll-Histopaque density gradient centrifugation and cryopreserved in liquid nitrogen vapor phase. Analytical flow cytometry was used to check the purity and quantity of every magnetically sorted T cell population. Genomic DNA was isolated from each sorted fraction and quantified by UV absorbance on a Nanodrop 2000c.

As concerns this clone: No antigen is known for it. Qualities for individual bases were not recorded, and no much larger clone is one base off.

Using the deep immunoSEQ assay, TCR CDR3 regions were amplified from genomic DNA by multiplex PCR. Genomic DNA extracted from each cell subset was distributed evenly over all wells of several immunoSEQ 96-well plates, and each plate served as one replicate. Each replicate PCR for sorted subsets received about 180 ng genomic DNA, equal to around 32,000 T cell genomes. Purified libraries were quantified with a Qubit 3.0 fluorometer, sized on a Bioanalyzer 2100, and re-quantified with the KAPA Library Quantification kit. A separate single-read 150-cycle Illumina NextSeq 550 flow cell was used to sequence each immunoSEQ 96-well plate. Per the source publication's procedure: Because only junctional sequences without quality scores were contained in the immunoSEQ output, filtering matching that applied to full-length reads could not be performed. Sequences were annotated with PyIR, a Python wrapper for IgBLAST v1.9, using IMGT germline references to assign V/J genes and CDR3. Any read was removed if the V/J assignment was weak (E-value above 1e-6), the CDR3 was missing, or the read contained stop codons, out-of-frame junctions, or ambiguous translated residues. V3J clonotypes were defined as sequences sharing an identical inferred V gene, J gene, and CDR3 amino acid sequence. The percentage overlap between two repertoires was calculated by dividing the number of shared unique clonotypes by the size of the smaller repertoire. Repertoire richness was assessed with RTK rarefaction, the Chao1 estimator, and Recon v2.1 estimates of unobserved clonotypes. For all TCRbeta clonotypes obtained by the gDNA method from several donors, generation probabilities were computed with OLGA. This is the immuneACCESS table as TCRdb keeps it, with only in-frame sequences that have V and J called. A part of the clones is gone; compared with another copy, unresolved V genes explain less than half, and the rest is unexplained. V and J calls and clone size are given by that table; D and trimming were obtained from the DNA. In all, the sample holds roughly 2.1 million clones, and 90% to 95% of those were seen once. The top ten clonotypes cover under 2% of the sample.

Sequencing was carried out using naive CD8+ T cells from PBMCs. The meaning of the sample's cell subset or site label: CD45RA+CCR7+. The rearrangement combines TRBV11-1 with TRBJ2-3; the D gene is possibly TRBD1 or TRBD2, with 5 bases matching each. The TCR was taken from a man aged 18-30 years in good health. Some clones in this sample may be carry-over from other donors' samples. The nucleotide sequence is TGTGCCAGCAGCCTAAGATACCGGGACCAACGAGTTACGCAGTATTTT. This is translated as CASSLRYRDQRVTQYF. Where the CDR3 stops, the reference TRBV11-1 and TRBJ2-3 genes take over; the full variable domain is EAEVAQSPRYKITEKSQAVAFWCDPISGHATLYWYRQILGQGPELLVQFQDESVVDDSQLPKDRFSAERLKGVDSTLKIQPAELGDSAMYLCASSLRYRDQRVTQYFGPGTRLTVL.